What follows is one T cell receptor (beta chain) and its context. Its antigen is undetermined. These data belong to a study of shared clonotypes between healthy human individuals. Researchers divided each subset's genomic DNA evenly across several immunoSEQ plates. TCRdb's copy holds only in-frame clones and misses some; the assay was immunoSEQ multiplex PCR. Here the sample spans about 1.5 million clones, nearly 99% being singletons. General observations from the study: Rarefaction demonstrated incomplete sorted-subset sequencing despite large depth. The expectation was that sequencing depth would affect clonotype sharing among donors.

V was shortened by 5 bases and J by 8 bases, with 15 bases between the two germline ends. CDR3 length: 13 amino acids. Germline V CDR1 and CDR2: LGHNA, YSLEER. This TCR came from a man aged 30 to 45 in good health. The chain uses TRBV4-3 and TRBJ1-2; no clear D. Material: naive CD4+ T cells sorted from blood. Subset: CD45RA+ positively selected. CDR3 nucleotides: TGCGCCAGCAGCAGCGCTGGGATCGGCGGCTACACCTTC. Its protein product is CASSSAGIGGYTF.